The source of this T cell receptor (beta chain) is a study of radiotherapy plus CTLA-4 blockade in lung cancer. Germline values: CDR1 MNHEY, CDR2 SVGAGI. Between the trimmed V and J ends, which lost 2 bases and 0 bases, there was a span of 11 bases. The CDR3 runs 15 residues. The protocol was immunoSEQ multiplex PCR, while the TCRdb copy is restricted to in-frame clones and leaves out a portion. Of 65,000 to 95,000 clones in the sample, around 90% were seen once. The chain recombines TRBV6-5 with TRBJ2-7; D not certain. This clonotype was sampled from a human donor with non-small cell lung cancer who had stable disease on radiotherapy plus ipilimumab. The source was peripheral blood, collected from a patient treated with radiotherapy plus ipilimumab. The CDR3 loop reads CASSYGVPSSYEQYF. DNA of the CDR3: TGTGCCAGCAGTTACGGGGTCCCGAGCTCCTACGAGCAGTACTTC.